This entry concerns a single TCR beta chain. In the source study's methods: Cell counts per sample came from amplifying reference gene primers. Profiled with immunoSEQ multiplex PCR; TCRdb holds only in-frame clones, not every one. D and trimming come from the DNA, and the V and J calls and clone size come from that table. This table has under 250,000 clones, about 76% appearing once. The source of the sample is a study of blood T cell repertoires in COVID-19. On the study more broadly: The United States, Italy and Spain supplied acute and convalescent COVID-19 samples.

Study members were between roughly 18 and 89 years old and lived in 25 or so US regions. Participant-given clinical history determined each cohort assignment. The CDR3 is 13 amino acids. Trimming pared 5 bases from V and 12 bases from J, leaving 19 bases between. Germline loops: CDR1 SEHNR, CDR2 FQNEAQ (reference sequence). V is TRBV7-9 and J is TRBJ2-5; D is possibly TRBD2 (5 bases). This clonotype originated in a woman between 45 and 60 years old with acute COVID-19. What was sequenced was PBMCs or T cells enriched from blood (not recorded which). The CDR3 protein is CASSLVIASQKYF. For the CDR3, the DNA is TGTGCCAGCAGCCTAGTTATAGCGTCCCAAAAGTACTTC. The full variable domain, with the rest looked up from reference TRBV7-9 and TRBJ2-5, is DTGVSQNPRHKITKRGQNVTFRCDPISEHNRLYWYRQTLGQGPEFLTYFQNEAQLEKSRLLSDRFSAERPKGSFSTLEIQRTEQGDSAMYLCASSLVIASQKYFGPGTRLLVL.